This T cell receptor beta chain was obtained from a study of blood T cell repertoires in COVID-19. The wider study: Samples came from the United States, Italy and Spain, spanning acute and convalescent COVID-19.

This clone occurred once. Relative to the germline gene, one junction end is altered; a read error may explain this. This CDR3 has 15 residues. The V gene's germline CDR1 is LGHNA and CDR2 YNFKEQ. Only in-frame clones appear in the TCRdb table, and some are missing; sequencing was by immunoSEQ multiplex PCR. Of roughly 300,000 clones listed, over 85% are singletons. Sequencing used peripheral blood. This chain joins TRBV4-2 and TRBJ2-1; 16 bases align to TRBD2. This receptor was obtained from a woman aged 30 to 39 with COVID-19, enrolled during active disease. The CDR3 nucleotides read TGTGCCAGCAGCCAAGGGATGGGACTAGCGGGGGGGCGGATCTTC. Protein sequence: CASSQGMGLAGGRIF.